The next 14 T cell receptor beta chains were all read from a single sample in a study of control samples from healthy donors and cancer patients. Libraries were prepared by immunoSEQ multiplex PCR; TCRdb keeps only in-frame clonotypes and omits some of them. The profile shows roughly 80,000 clones, 85% to 95% of them singletons. The sequenced material came from blood. These receptors originate from a woman in her fifties or sixties in good health.

The chain links TRBV25-1 to TRBJ1-6; 11 nucleotides line up with TRBD1. V gave up 2 bases and J gave up 15 bases; unmatched junction bases: 9. The CDR3 consists of 15 residues. Germline V gene lookup returns CDR1 MGHDK and CDR2 SYGVNS. CDR3 in DNA: TGTGCCAGCAGTGAAGTCGGGACAGGGGGTGAGGGCCTCCACTTT. Residues: CASSEVGTGGEGLHF. Together with reference TRBV25-1 and TRBJ1-6, the CDR3 gives the full variable domain: EADIYQTPRYLVIGTGKKITLECSQTMGHDKMYWYQQDPGMELHLIHYSYGVNSTEKGDLSSESTVSRIRTEHFPLTLESARPSHTSQYLCASSEVGTGGEGLHFGNGTRLTVT.

CDR3 sequence reads: CASSEVEGGGYTF. The CDR3 region has the DNA TGTGCCAGCAGTGAAGTTGAAGGGGGTGGCTACACCTTC. The chain links TRBV6-4 to TRBJ1-2, with TRBD1 as a possible D gene (6 bases). The germline V gene encodes CDR1 MRHNA and CDR2 SNTAGT. The CDR3 covers 13 residues. The V end lost 3 bases, the J end lost 7 bases, and 12 bases lay between the germline ends.

This chain links TRBV7-9 with TRBJ2-1, with 7 positions matching TRBD1. The CDR3 runs to 15 residues. J was trimmed by 0 bases and V by 8 bases; bases with no gene match: 7. CDR1 is SEHNR and CDR2 is FQNEAQ in the germline V gene (reference sequence). DNA for the CDR3: TGTGCCAGCTCGGGACAGTCGATCTCCTACAATGAGCAGTTCTTC. Translating it yields CASSGQSISYNEQFF.

A single count supports this clone. This chain joins TRBV28 and TRBJ2-4; no clear D. Germline assignment: CDR1 MDHEN and CDR2 SYDVKM. V was cut by 4 bases and J by 7 bases, with 5 bases left in between. The CDR3 runs 11 residues. The CDR3 loop reads CASSWANIQYF. The CDR3 DNA reads TGTGCCAGCAGTTGGGCGAACATTCAGTACTTC.

The chain has TRBV9 and TRBJ1-3; the D is unclear. The CDR3 covers 17 residues. Germline V gene sequence: CDR1 SGDLS, CDR2 YYNGEE. Deletions cut 3 bases from V and 1 base from J, with 17 bases between. In nucleotides, the CDR3 is TGTGCCAGCAGCGCGCCGATGGCGGCCGGTTCTGGAAACACCATATATTTT. This translates into CASSAPMAAGSGNTIYF.

This chain links TRBV7-2 with TRBJ2-2; D may correspond to TRBD1 or TRBD2 (6 bases each). Looked up from germline, CDR1 is SGHTA and CDR2 is FQGNSA. Trimming took off 6 bases at V and 2 bases at J, with 16 bases between the two ends. This CDR3 has 16 residues. This CDR3 reads CASRKGGLLNTGELFF. CDR3 bases: TGTGCCAGCAGAAAAGGGGGACTGTTAAACACCGGGGAGCTGTTTTTT.

This chain uses TRBV6-5 with TRBJ1-3; D unclear. The V end was cut by 2 bases, the J end by 8 bases, with 4 bases between. Germline V gene sequence: CDR1 MNHEY, CDR2 SVGAGI. The CDR3 extends over 11 amino acids. The CDR3 DNA reads TGTGCCAGCAGTTACGGGGACACCATATATTTT. Its protein is CASSYGDTIYF.

The chain links TRBV5-1 to TRBJ1-2, with D possibly being TRBD1 (5 bases). The V gene's germline CDR1 is SGHRS and CDR2 YFSETQ. CDR3 length: 15 amino acids. V dropped 1 base and J dropped 5 bases, with 15 bases sitting between them. CDR3 loop: CASSLLAGSEYGYTF. In nucleotides, the CDR3 is TGCGCCAGCAGCTTGCTTGCAGGGTCGGAATATGGCTACACCTTC.

The J gene is TRBJ2-5, the V gene TRBV14, with D hard to call. The CDR3 covers 14 residues. Germline CDR1 and CDR2: SGHDN and FVKESK. Trimming left V 1 base short and J 2 bases short, with 8 bases between. This CDR3 is CASSQVYGQETQYF. The CDR3 DNA reads as TGTGCCAGCAGCCAAGTTTATGGTCAAGAGACCCAGTACTTC.

The gene calls are TRBV18 and TRBJ2-7; maybe TRBD1 (6 bases). The CDR3 has 13 amino acids. Trimming stripped 6 bases from V and 7 bases from J, with 16 bases between. Germline V gene data show CDR1 as KGHSH and CDR2 as LQKENI. CDR3 protein: CASSPGTGREQYF. The CDR3, as DNA: TGTGCCAGCTCTCCAGGAACAGGGCGAGAGCAGTACTTC.

The count of this clone is one. V gene TRBV5-4 combines with J gene TRBJ2-1; TRBD2 aligns across 7 bases. Germline values: CDR1 SGHNT, CDR2 YYREEE (reference sequence). This CDR3 is 16 amino acids long. J was trimmed by 7 bases and V by 3 bases; bases with no gene match: 13. CDR3: CASSSCNRGVCNEQFF. Here the CDR3 DNA reads TGTGCCAGCAGCTCTTGCAACCGGGGGGTTTGTAATGAGCAGTTCTTC.

The chain's CDR3 is CAWSARWGNTEAFF. The CDR3 DNA follows: TGTGCCTGGAGTGCGCGCTGGGGGAACACTGAAGCTTTCTTT. V is TRBV30 and J is TRBJ1-1, with D uncertain. V was shortened by 1 base and J by 1 base, with 10 bases between the two germline ends. Germline assignment: CDR1 GTSNPN and CDR2 SVGIG (reference sequence). The CDR3 totals 14 residues.

The chain combines TRBV19 with TRBJ1-5; 8 bases map to TRBD1. Germline CDR1 is LNHDA and CDR2 is SQIVND (reference sequence). Trimming cost V 7 bases and J 5 bases; bases outside gene matches: 4. CDR3 size: 13 residues. The CDR3 region is CASTLDRDQPQHF. CDR3 DNA sequence: TGTGCCAGTACTCTGGACAGGGATCAGCCCCAGCATTTT.

The rearrangement joins TRBV6-5 to TRBJ1-1, with 10 bases lining up with TRBD1. The CDR3 contains 15 residues. Germline loops: CDR1 MNHEY, CDR2 SVGAGI. V lost 7 bases and J lost 2; bases outside the gene matches: 7. CDR3 in DNA: TGTGCCAGCATGACGGGGACAGGGGCCAACACTGAAGCTTTCTTT. It specifies CASMTGTGANTEAFF.